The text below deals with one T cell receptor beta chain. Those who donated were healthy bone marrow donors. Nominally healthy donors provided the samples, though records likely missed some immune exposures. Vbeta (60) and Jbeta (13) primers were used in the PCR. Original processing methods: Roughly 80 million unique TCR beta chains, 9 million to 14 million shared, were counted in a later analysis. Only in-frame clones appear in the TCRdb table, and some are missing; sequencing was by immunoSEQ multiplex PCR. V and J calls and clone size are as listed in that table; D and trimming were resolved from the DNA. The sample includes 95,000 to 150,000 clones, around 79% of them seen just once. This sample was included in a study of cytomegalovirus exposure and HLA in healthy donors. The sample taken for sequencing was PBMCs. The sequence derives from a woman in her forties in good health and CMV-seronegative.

The CDR3 DNA follows: TGCGCCAGCAGCTGGACAGGGAACTATGGCTACACCTTC. Residues: CASSWTGNYGYTF. The gene calls are TRBV5-1 and TRBJ1-2; 8 bases agree with TRBD1. Germline trimming cut 3 bases from V and 2 bases from J; bases unmatched to any gene: 0. The CDR3 runs to 13 residues. CDR1 SGHRS and CDR2 YFSETQ come from the germline V gene.